The sample holds one count of the clone carrying this T cell receptor (beta chain). TCRdb itself ran the RT-PCR reads through MiXCR, one entry per CDR3 protein. The data contain about 780,000 distinct CDR3 sequences, roughly 18% of them singletons. These data belong to a study of response to subunit inactivated influenza vaccine. The CDR3 has 17 amino acids. V was pared by 1 base and J by 5 bases, with 9 bases of the junction left unmatched. Germline lookup yields CDR1 MDHEN and CDR2 SYDVKM. This specimen was PBMCs from blood, taken more than 4 days after vaccination. This chain connects TRBV28 to TRBJ2-7; TRBD2 agrees at 12 bases. The origin of this receptor is a man in his fifties or sixties who received an inactivated influenza vaccine. The DNA for the CDR3 is TGTGCCAGCAGTTTATACATTAGGCTAGCGGGAGGGAACGAGCAGTACTTC. Translated, it gives CASSLYIRLAGGNEQYF.